This is a list of T cell receptor beta chains from one sample in a study of STAT5B mutations in CD4+ large granular lymphocyte leukemia. TCRdb's table, derived via immunoSEQ multiplex PCR, lists solely in-frame clones and lacks some. The sample includes 30,000 to 40,000 clones, roughly 85% of them seen just once. The sample was CD4+ T cells from blood buffy coats. The receptors were sampled from a human donor in good health. The CDR3 runs from the conserved cysteine through the conserved F or W. Each record gives: D gene, J gene, clone size, V gene, CDR3 protein, CDR3 DNA. The D gene is left open where the match is weak. A row's size may be missing; if present it is once, few, many or a size class.

D: -
J: TRBJ1-6
size: -
V: TRBV11-2
CDR3: CASSRRESDNSPLHF
DNA: TGTGCCAGCAGCCGAAGGGAGTCGGACAATTCACCCCTCCACTTT

D: -
J: TRBJ2-1
size: -
V: TRBV10-1
CDR3: CASSGDRQTEQFF
DNA: TGCGCCAGCAGTGGGGACCGACAGACCGAGCAGTTCTTC

D: -
J: TRBJ1-1
size: -
V: TRBV19
CDR3: CASSNPEGRNTEAFF
DNA: TGTGCCAGTAGTAACCCCGAGGGTAGAAACACTGAAGCTTTCTTT

D: -
J: TRBJ1-5
size: -
V: TRBV5-6
CDR3: CASSLWAGVHQPQHF
DNA: TGTGCCAGCAGCTTGTGGGCAGGGGTCCATCAGCCCCAGCATTTT

D: -
J: TRBJ2-7
size: -
V: TRBV11-2
CDR3: CASRGTGANEQYF
DNA: TGTGCCAGCAGGGGAACTGGGGCCAACGAGCAGTACTTC

D: TRBD2
J: TRBJ2-7
size: -
V: TRBV29-1
CDR3: CSVGGTSGSSYEQYF
DNA: TGCAGCGTTGGGGGGACTAGCGGGAGCTCCTACGAGCAGTACTTC

D: -
J: TRBJ1-1
size: once
V: TRBV6-6
CDR3: CASSYVGGGTEAFF
DNA: TGTGCCAGCAGTTACGTGGGGGGAGGAACTGAAGCTTTCTTT

D: TRBD1
J: TRBJ1-3
size: few
V: TRBV9
CDR3: CASSAQGAGNTIYF
DNA: TGTGCCAGCAGCGCCCAGGGGGCTGGAAACACCATATATTTT

D: TRBD1
J: TRBJ2-2
size: -
V: TRBV30
CDR3: CAWRAHRGVSNTGELFF
DNA: TGTGCCTGGAGAGCTCACAGGGGCGTTTCGAACACCGGGGAGCTGTTTTTT

D: TRBD1
J: TRBJ1-5
size: -
V: TRBV18
CDR3: CASSRGQGLNQPQHF
DNA: TGTGCCAGCTCACGAGGACAGGGCCTTAATCAGCCCCAGCATTTT

D: TRBD2
J: TRBJ2-3
size: -
V: TRBV29-1
CDR3: CSVSLTSVGSDTQYF
DNA: TGCAGCGTTTCCCTGACTAGCGTCGGTTCGGATACGCAGTATTTT

D: -
J: TRBJ1-2
size: -
V: TRBV5-1
CDR3: CASRYGQNYGYTF
DNA: TGCGCCAGCAGATATGGACAGAACTATGGCTACACCTTC

D: TRBD1
J: TRBJ1-2
size: -
V: TRBV7-9
CDR3: CASSFSTGTGEHGYTF
DNA: TGTGCCAGCAGCTTCTCTACCGGGACAGGGGAGCATGGCTACACCTTC

D: -
J: TRBJ2-7
size: -
V: TRBV5-4
CDR3: CASSLDSLATYEQYF
DNA: TGTGCCAGCAGCTTGGATAGCCTAGCTACCTACGAGCAGTACTTC

D: TRBD2
J: TRBJ2-2
size: -
V: TRBV27
CDR3: CASSLLAGGLAGELFF
DNA: TGTGCCAGCAGTCTATTAGCGGGGGGGCTTGCCGGGGAGCTGTTTTTT